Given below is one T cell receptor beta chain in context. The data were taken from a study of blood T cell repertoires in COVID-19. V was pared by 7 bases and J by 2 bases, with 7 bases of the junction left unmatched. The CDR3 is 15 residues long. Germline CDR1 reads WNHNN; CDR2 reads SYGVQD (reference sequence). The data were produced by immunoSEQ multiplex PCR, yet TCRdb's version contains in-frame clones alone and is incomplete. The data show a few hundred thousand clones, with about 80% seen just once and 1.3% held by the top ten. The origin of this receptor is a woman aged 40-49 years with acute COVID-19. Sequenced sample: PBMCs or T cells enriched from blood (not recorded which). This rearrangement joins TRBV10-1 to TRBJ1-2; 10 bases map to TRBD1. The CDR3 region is CASIRQGARNYGYTF. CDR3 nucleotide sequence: TGCGCCAGCATCAGACAGGGGGCTCGAAACTATGGCTACACCTTC.